The 2 T cell receptor beta chains reported below all come from one sample, sequenced in a study of T cell repertoires and HLA-DP antigens. Sequencing was performed with immunoSEQ multiplex PCR; in TCRdb, only in-frame clones are kept and a portion is missing. The sample has about 110,000 clones, 85% to 95% seen once. No antigens are known for them. The sequencing sample was made of CD4+ T cells from PBMCs. These receptors came from a woman between 18 and 30 years old in good health and CMV-seronegative.

The chain recombines TRBV7-7 with TRBJ2-7; TRBD2 agrees at 7 bases. The germline CDR1 and CDR2 sequences are SSHAT and FNYEAQ (reference sequence). The CDR3 is 16 amino acids. The CDR3 sequence: CASTIPGAGFSYEQYV. The CDR3 DNA sequence: TGTGCTAGCACCATCCCCGGAGCGGGGTTCTCCTACGAGCAGTACGTC.

The chain employs TRBV6-1 and TRBJ2-7; D perhaps matches TRBD2 (5 bases). Trimming took 5 bases from V and 0 from J, leaving 11 bases between them. Germline CDR1 MNHNS, CDR2 SASEGT. This CDR3 has 14 residues. The CDR3, as DNA: TGTGCCAGCAGTAAACACGGGAACTCCTACGAGCAGTACTTC. It specifies CASSKHGNSYEQYF.